This TCR beta chain was documented in a study of shared clonotypes between healthy human individuals. Overall study: The study drew on a couple of women and three men aged 18 to 49 as donors. General study findings and limits: Sampling covered blood only; tissue repertoires likely differ.

In this sample, this clone turned up once. Its antigen is still unknown. The CDR3 is 13 amino acids. J gave up 6 bases and V 1 base, and 3 bases lay outside the gene matches. Per germline, CDR1 MNHEY and CDR2 SMNVEV (reference sequence). The replicate PCRs on unsorted PBMC were given 250 to 300 ng DNA, which is about 27,000 T cell genomes. The table came from immunoSEQ multiplex PCR; TCRdb's copy has only in-frame clones and leaves some out. Of hundreds of thousands of clones in the sample, roughly 79% were seen once. The chain combines TRBV27 with TRBJ2-7, with 7 bases matching TRBD2. This receptor was taken from a woman in her 40s in good health. Some clones in this sample may be carry-over from other donors' samples. The sequenced sample consisted of PBMCs. CDR3 sequence reads: CASSLYWEGEQYF. The CDR3 bases are TGTGCCAGCAGTTTATATTGGGAGGGCGAGCAGTACTTC.